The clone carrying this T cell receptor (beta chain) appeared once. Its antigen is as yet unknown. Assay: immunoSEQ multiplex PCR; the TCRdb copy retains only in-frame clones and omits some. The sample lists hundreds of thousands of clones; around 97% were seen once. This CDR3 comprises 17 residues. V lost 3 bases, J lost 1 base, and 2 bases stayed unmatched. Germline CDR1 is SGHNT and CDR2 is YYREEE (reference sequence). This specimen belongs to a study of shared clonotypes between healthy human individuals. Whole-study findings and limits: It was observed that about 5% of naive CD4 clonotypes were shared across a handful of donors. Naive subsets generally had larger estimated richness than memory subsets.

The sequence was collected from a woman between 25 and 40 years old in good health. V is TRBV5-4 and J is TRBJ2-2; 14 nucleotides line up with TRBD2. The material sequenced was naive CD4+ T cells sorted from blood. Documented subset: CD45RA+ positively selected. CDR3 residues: CASSSGLAGGNTGELFF. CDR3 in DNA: TGTGCCAGCAGCTCTGGACTAGCGGGAGGGAACACCGGGGAGCTGTTTTTT.